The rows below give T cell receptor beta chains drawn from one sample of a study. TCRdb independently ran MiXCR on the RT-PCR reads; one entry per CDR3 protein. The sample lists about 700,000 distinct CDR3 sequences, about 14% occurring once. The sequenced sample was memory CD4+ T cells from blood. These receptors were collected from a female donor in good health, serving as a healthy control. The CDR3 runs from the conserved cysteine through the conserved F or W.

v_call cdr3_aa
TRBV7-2 CASSTDPSVPREQYF
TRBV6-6 CASSYTNRGAHEQYF
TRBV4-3 CASSQEGSGANVLTF
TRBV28 CASSLGAGKSPLHF
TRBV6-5 CASSYHSGNTGELFF
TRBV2 CASSTSRSYEQYF
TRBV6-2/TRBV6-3 CASRPIAGVGNEQFF
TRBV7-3 CASSFAGGLDEQFF
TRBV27 CASRNREGSYEQYF
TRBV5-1 CASSSVGDRTDTQYF
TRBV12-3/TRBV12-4 CASRSKGLVTGELFF
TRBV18 CASSPDTEVRDTAVPGYTF
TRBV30 CAWSRQGGRDTQYF
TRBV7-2 CASSRTSGRVITDTQYF
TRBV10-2 CASSRQGDYGYTF
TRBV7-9 CASSPGMQGDGYTF
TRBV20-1 CSASPDTIIADTQYF
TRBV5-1 CASSFQGTGELFF
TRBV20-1 CSASGQGDGEAFF
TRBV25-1 CASSPVGSGSGDTQYF
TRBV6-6 CAITYKDYKETQYF
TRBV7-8 CASSSWGTGNTEAFF
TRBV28 CASSSRLAGAYNEQFF
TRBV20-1 CSASAGHLGGELFF
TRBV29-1 CSVEWWGSAEAFF
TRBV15 CATSRDLQNTDTQYF
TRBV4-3 CASSQDTITLHF
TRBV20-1 CSAGGGSPNTGELFF